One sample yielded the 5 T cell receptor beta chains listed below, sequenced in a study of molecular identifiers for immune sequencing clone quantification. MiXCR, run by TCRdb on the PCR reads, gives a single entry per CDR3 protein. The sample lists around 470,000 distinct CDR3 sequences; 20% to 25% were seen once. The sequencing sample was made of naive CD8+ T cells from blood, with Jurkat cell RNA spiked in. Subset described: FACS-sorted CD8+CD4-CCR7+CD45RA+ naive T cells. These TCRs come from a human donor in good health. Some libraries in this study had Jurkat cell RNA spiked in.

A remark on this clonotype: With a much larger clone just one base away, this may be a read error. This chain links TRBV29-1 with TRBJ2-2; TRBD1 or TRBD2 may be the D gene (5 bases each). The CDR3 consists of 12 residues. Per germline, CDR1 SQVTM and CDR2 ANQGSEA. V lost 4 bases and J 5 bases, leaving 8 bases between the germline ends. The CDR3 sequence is CSVAEGTGELFF. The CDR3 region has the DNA TGCAGCGTTGCCGAGGGGACCGGGGAGCTGTTTTTT.

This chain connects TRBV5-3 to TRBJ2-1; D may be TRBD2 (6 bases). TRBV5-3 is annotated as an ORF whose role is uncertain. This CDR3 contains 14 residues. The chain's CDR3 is CVSSPGTAHNEQFF. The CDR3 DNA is TGTGTCAGCAGCCCAGGGACTGCCCACAATGAGCAGTTCTTC.

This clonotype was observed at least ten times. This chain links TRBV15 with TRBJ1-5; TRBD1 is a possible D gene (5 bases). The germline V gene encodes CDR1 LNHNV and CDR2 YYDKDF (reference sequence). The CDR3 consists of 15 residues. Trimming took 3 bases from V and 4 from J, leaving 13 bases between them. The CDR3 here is CATSRPGEQNQPQHF. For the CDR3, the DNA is TGTGCCACCAGCAGGCCGGGGGAGCAGAATCAGCCCCAGCATTTT.

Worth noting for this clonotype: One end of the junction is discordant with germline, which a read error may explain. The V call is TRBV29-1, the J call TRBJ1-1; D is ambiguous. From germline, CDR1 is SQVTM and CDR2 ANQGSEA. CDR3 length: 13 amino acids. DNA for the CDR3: TGCAGCGTTGAAGTGCCGGGTGTCACTGGAGCTTTCTTT. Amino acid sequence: CSVEVPGVTGAFF.

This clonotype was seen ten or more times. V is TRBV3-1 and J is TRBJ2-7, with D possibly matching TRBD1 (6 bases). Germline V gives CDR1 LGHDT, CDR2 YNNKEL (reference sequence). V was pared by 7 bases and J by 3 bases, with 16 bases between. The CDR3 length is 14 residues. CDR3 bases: TGTGCCAGCAACCCGGGACAAAGCTTCTACGAGCAGTACTTC. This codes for CASNPGQSFYEQYF.